This is a list of T cell receptor beta chains from one sample in a study of T cell responses to AZD1222 COVID-19 vaccine. The table came from immunoSEQ multiplex PCR; TCRdb's copy has only in-frame clones and leaves some out. The top ten clones hold about 8.3% of a sample with about 110,000 clones, about 90% of them seen once. The sequenced sample was peripheral blood, obtained on day 0 of AZD1222 vaccination. These receptors all come from an adult in good health. CDR3s include the opening cysteine and the closing phenylalanine or tryptophan. For some rows the clone size is stated as once, few or many, or as a class when expanded; others skip it.

CASSPDRVGMNTEAFF | TRBJ1-1 | TRBV28 | .
CSVEQVGTEAFF | TRBJ1-1 | TRBV29-1 | .
CASSIRGPNTGELFF | TRBJ2-2 | TRBV9 | .
CASSLTYEQYF | TRBJ2-7 | TRBV28 | .
CASSLAGLAGGQETQYF | TRBJ2-5 | TRBV5-1 | .
CASSPGQDHEQYF | TRBJ2-7 | TRBV18 | .
CASSEITSAVYEQYF | TRBJ2-7 | TRBV28 | .
CASSPLRGYEQFF | TRBJ2-1 | TRBV7-4 | .
CASTIGGPEQFF | TRBJ2-1 | TRBV12-3/TRBV12-4 | .
CASRRRQGSSYNEQFF | TRBJ2-1 | TRBV19 | .
CASSPDRGSSYEQYF | TRBJ2-7 | TRBV5-1 | .
CASSLGQGDYGYTF | TRBJ1-2 | TRBV7-9 | .
CAIQGSGELFF | TRBJ2-2 | TRBV28 | once
CASSVPGQGGTEAFF | TRBJ1-1 | TRBV21-1 | .
CASSFGTGRTGELFF | TRBJ2-2 | TRBV11-2 | .
CSVPGVSGLHKNIQYF | TRBJ2-4 | TRBV29-1 | .
CASLPPRQGGRETQYF | TRBJ2-5 | TRBV9 | once
CASSLEARGGSPLHF | TRBJ1-6 | TRBV11-2 | .
CASSLLGAPGYGYTF | TRBJ1-2 | TRBV7-2 | .
CASTAYNEQFF | TRBJ2-1 | TRBV19 | .
CASSPRTSGLSKNIQYF | TRBJ2-4 | TRBV3-1/TRBV3-2 | .
CASSQDRFEQFF | TRBJ2-1 | TRBV14 | .
CASSSRRSHRGVETQYF | TRBJ2-5 | TRBV7-9 | .
CASSVALAGRQFF | TRBJ2-1 | TRBV9 | once
CASSLVGAGAGNTIYF | TRBJ1-3 | TRBV7-2 | .
CAWTKPTEAFF | TRBJ1-1 | TRBV30 | .
CASSWPGREKLFF | TRBJ1-4 | TRBV19 | .
CASSLDRSGGAQYF | TRBJ2-7 | TRBV11-3 | .
CASSARDPNNQPQHF | TRBJ1-5 | TRBV19 | .
CASSGPTILGWRSF | TRBJ2-7 | TRBV28 | .
CASSLQGTYEQYF | TRBJ2-7 | TRBV27 | .
CASSPAGSGLTDTQYF | TRBJ2-3 | TRBV5-1 | .
CASSPSGGNDYGYTF | TRBJ1-2 | TRBV19 | .
CASGDYEQYF | TRBJ2-7 | TRBV25-1 | .
CASSLEAGRNTEAFF | TRBJ1-1 | TRBV5-1 | .
CASSPQTGVGTNEKLFF | TRBJ1-4 | TRBV5-1 | .
CASNRGGRTDTQYF | TRBJ2-3 | TRBV5-6 | .
CASSPPGGYSPLHF | TRBJ1-6 | TRBV27 | .
CASSQDLHSLRGANVLTF | TRBJ2-6 | TRBV4-2 | .
CASSQDRTGQANTGELFF | TRBJ2-2 | TRBV3-1/TRBV3-2 | .
CAWSVFGGVSPLHF | TRBJ1-6 | TRBV30 | .
CASLDRGGNQPQHF | TRBJ1-5 | TRBV19 | .
CASSTQGQGMNTEAFF | TRBJ1-1 | TRBV7-8 | .
CASSWQGSYNEQFF | TRBJ2-1 | TRBV28 | .
CASSRNLAGGSNEQFF | TRBJ2-1 | TRBV4-2 | .
CASSRDRGNYGYTF | TRBJ1-2 | TRBV28 | .
CASSYGGDEQFF | TRBJ2-1 | TRBV6-5 | .
CASSSYGQGDNSPLHF | TRBJ1-6 | TRBV7-9 | .
CASSRRGTDTQYF | TRBJ2-3 | TRBV24-1 | .
CAWSVLTGSNEQFF | TRBJ2-1 | TRBV30 | once
CASSTRGSYEQYF | TRBJ2-7 | TRBV5-5 | .
CASSLAETALREQFF | TRBJ2-1 | TRBV11-2 | .
CASSLRTGAGNQPQHF | TRBJ1-5 | TRBV7-2 | .
CASSPPTGNTEAFF | TRBJ1-1 | TRBV18 | .
CASSLQGQSPLHF | TRBJ1-6 | TRBV27 | .